The 16 T cell receptor beta chains listed next were all sequenced from one sample in a study of cytomegalovirus exposure and HLA in healthy donors (dated by TCRdb to the late 2010s). Library preparation employed the immunoSEQ multiplex PCR assay. A mixture of 60 forward primers for TCR Vbeta segments and 13 reverse primers for TCR Jbeta segments was used in the multiplex PCR. As stored in TCRdb, this immuneACCESS dataset retains in-frame rearrangements with V and J assigned. A fraction of the clones does not appear; measured against another copy, unresolved V genes explain less than half of the discrepancy, and the remainder lacks a known reason. Within this sample are around 60,000 clones, with approximately 71% of them counted one time only. The leading ten clones occupy 20% to 25% of the sample. The sequenced sample consisted of PBMCs. The origin of the receptors is a middle-aged woman in good health and CMV-seropositive.

V is TRBV7-9 and J is TRBJ2-4, with D uncertain. The CDR3 has 16 amino acids. Germline CDR1 reads SEHNR; CDR2 reads FQNEAQ (reference sequence). The V end lost 4 bases, the J end lost 1 base, and 14 bases lay between the germline ends. CDR3 region: CASSSIDSYAKNIQYF. The CDR3 DNA reads as TGTGCCAGCAGCTCTATCGATTCGTACGCCAAAAACATTCAGTACTTC.

The V gene is TRBV6-6, the J gene TRBJ1-6, with D uncertain. Germline CDR1 MNHNY, CDR2 SVGAGI (reference sequence). The CDR3 loop spans 15 amino acids. Trimming stripped 2 bases from V and 4 bases from J, with 9 bases between. As DNA, the CDR3 is TGTGCCAGCAGTTACGACGGAGAGTATAATTCACCCCTCCACTTT. This gives the protein CASSYDGEYNSPLHF.

V is TRBV6-5 and J is TRBJ2-2, with D possibly being TRBD1 (6 bases). The CDR3 totals 14 residues. The germline V and J ends were trimmed by 6 bases and 4 bases, with 12 bases remaining between them. In germline, CDR1 is MNHEY, CDR2 SVGAGI. CDR3 region: CASRRQGLTGELFF. The CDR3 bases are TGTGCCAGCAGGCGGCAGGGGCTCACCGGGGAGCTGTTTTTT.

The chain carries TRBV4-2 and TRBJ1-4; 7 nucleotides agree with TRBD1. V gave up 4 bases and J gave up 5 bases; unmatched junction bases: 1. Germline values: CDR1 LGHNA, CDR2 YNFKEQ. This CDR3 spans 13 amino acids. CDR3 sequence reads: CASSPQGNEKLFF. The CDR3 region has the DNA TGTGCCAGCAGCCCACAGGGGAATGAAAAACTGTTTTTT.

This chain joins TRBV4-3 and TRBJ1-6, with 8 nucleotides matching TRBD1. Germline V CDR1 and CDR2: LGHNA, YSLEER. V shed 3 bases and J 9 bases; nucleotides not matched to a gene: 4. The CDR3 is made up of 14 amino acids. CDR3 region: CASSQDREGSPLHF. The CDR3 DNA follows: TGCGCCAGCAGCCAGGACAGGGAAGGTTCACCCCTCCACTTT.

This chain connects TRBV9 to TRBJ2-3; 8 nucleotides align to TRBD2. V dropped 3 bases and J dropped 4; count of bases not matched to a gene: 10. CDR1 SGDLS and CDR2 YYNGEE come from the germline V gene. This CDR3 comprises 16 residues. As DNA, the CDR3 is TGTGCCAGCAGCGCTGAGCCGGGGGGGCAGGCAGATACGCAGTATTTT. It specifies CASSAEPGGQADTQYF.

The genes are TRBV9 and TRBJ2-4; 9 bases map to TRBD2. The CDR3 totals 15 residues. V shed 1 base, J shed 3 bases, and the junction held 2 bases outside the gene matches. The germline V gene encodes CDR1 SGDLS and CDR2 YYNGEE. The chain's CDR3 is CASSVRAGGKNIQYF. In nucleotides, the CDR3 is TGTGCCAGCAGCGTAAGAGCGGGGGGCAAAAACATTCAGTACTTC.

This chain links TRBV5-1 with TRBJ2-1; 8 bases agree with TRBD2. CDR3 size: 15 residues. Germline V gene lookup returns CDR1 SGHRS and CDR2 YFSETQ. With 0 bases clipped from V and 9 bases from J, the junction kept 8 bases outside the gene matches. CDR3 amino acids: CASSLALAGNSEQFF. In DNA form, the CDR3 reads TGCGCCAGCAGCTTGGCCTTAGCGGGGAACAGTGAGCAGTTCTTC.

About this clone: A junction boundary mismatches the germline segment, possibly from a read error. CDR3 bases: TGTTCCAGCAGCTTAGCAGAGGCAGGGGTCTCCTACGAGCAGTACTTC. Translating gives CSSSLAEAGVSYEQYF. This chain uses TRBV7-9 with TRBJ2-7, with D tentatively TRBD1 (6 bases). Germline V CDR1 and CDR2: SEHNR, FQNEAQ (reference sequence). The CDR3 length is 16 residues.

This chain links TRBV28 with TRBJ1-1, with 7 bases fitting TRBD1. Unmatched junction bases numbered 4, after V lost 2 bases and J lost 4 bases. There are 14 residues in the CDR3. Germline V gene sequence: CDR1 MDHEN, CDR2 SYDVKM. The CDR3 sequence: CASSLTAGGTEAFF. DNA for the CDR3: TGTGCCAGCAGTTTAACGGCAGGGGGCACTGAAGCTTTCTTT.

To note about this clone: The same CDR3 can be traced to other DNA sequences in this sample. This rearrangement joins TRBV5-1 to TRBJ2-7; TRBD1 aligns across 9 bases. This CDR3 has 14 residues. The germline V gene has CDR1 SGHRS and CDR2 YFSETQ. The ends lost 3 bases at V and 0 bases at J; junction bases unmatched: 1. DNA for the CDR3: TGCGCCAGCAGCTCGACAGGGGGCTCCTACGAGCAGTACTTC. Encoded protein: CASSSTGGSYEQYF.

The chain links TRBV18 to TRBJ1-6; 8 nucleotides line up with TRBD1. The ends lost 3 bases at V and 7 bases at J; junction bases unmatched: 8. This CDR3 has 16 residues. Germline values: CDR1 KGHSH, CDR2 LQKENI. The CDR3 nucleotides are TGTGCCAGCTCACCGACTGTGGGGACAGGCAATTCACCCCTCCACTTT. Its translation is CASSPTVGTGNSPLHF.

The J gene is TRBJ2-1, the V gene TRBV5-1; D perhaps matches TRBD1 (6 bases). The ends were cut back, 2 bases at V and 3 bases at J, with 12 bases in the middle. Germline assignment: CDR1 SGHRS and CDR2 YFSETQ. The CDR3 extends over 15 amino acids. CDR3 sequence: CASSLGQLSYNEQFF. Written as DNA, the CDR3 is TGCGCCAGCAGCTTAGGACAGCTAAGCTACAATGAGCAGTTCTTC.

Concerning this clone itself: As the CDR3 is not closed by the conserved phenylalanine or tryptophan, this likely results from a read error. The chain combines TRBV7-9 with TRBJ2-7, with 8 bases that match TRBD1. Germline V gives CDR1 SEHNR, CDR2 FQNEAQ (reference sequence). The CDR3 loop spans 15 amino acids. With V trimmed by 5 bases and J by 5 bases, 11 bases remained unmatched. The CDR3 DNA reads as TGTGCCAGCAGCCTAAATCGGACAGGGAACCACGAGCAGTACCTC. It is translated as CASSLNRTGNHEQYL.

In its sample, this clone was seen many times. V and J are TRBV11-2 and TRBJ2-3; 8 bases are a match to TRBD1. Germline loops: CDR1 SGHAT, CDR2 FQNNGV. Trimming took 8 bases from V and 6 from J; bases not matched to a gene: 4. The CDR3 sequence is 12 residues long. In nucleotides, the CDR3 is TGTGCCAGCCGGACAGGGTTGGATACGCAGTATTTT. This encodes CASRTGLDTQYF.

The gene calls are TRBV2 and TRBJ2-7; 8 bases fit TRBD2. This CDR3 region has 14 residues. Losses at the gene ends were 11 bases for V and 4 bases for J; bases not matched to a gene: 13. The germline V gene encodes CDR1 SNHLY and CDR2 FYNNEI. CDR3 residues: CAGAKLAGPYEQYF. CDR3 sequence (DNA): TGTGCCGGGGCAAAGTTAGCGGGACCTTACGAGCAGTACTTC. The entire variable domain, with the rest obtained from reference TRBV2 and TRBJ2-7, is as follows: EPEVTQTPSHQVTQMGQEVILRCVPISNHLYFYWYRQILGQKVEFLVSFYNNEISEKSEIFDDQFSVERPDGSNFTLKIRSTKLEDSAMYFCAGAKLAGPYEQYFGPGTRLTVT.